The 9 T cell receptor beta chains presented below share a single source sample, sequenced in a study of blood T cell repertoires in COVID-19 (TCRdb year 2020). Receptor libraries were prepared by the immunoSEQ multiplex PCR assay. TCRdb provides this immuneACCESS table in a form limited to in-frame rearrangements. Some clones are lacking; in checked studies, under half of them reflect an unresolved V gene, and why the rest are absent is not known. This sample gives over 100,000 clones in total; more than 75% of them show up just once. The ten largest clones represent roughly 29% of the sample. The sequencing sample was made of peripheral blood. The receptor source for this set is a man between 60 and 75 years old with acute or convalescent COVID-19.

The chain has TRBV28 and TRBJ1-1, with D maybe TRBD1 (5 bases). The ends were cut back, 9 bases at V and 0 bases at J, with 11 bases in the middle. The CDR3 contains 13 residues. Germline CDR1 and CDR2: MDHEN and SYDVKM. CDR3 in amino acids: CASGADMNTEAFF. In nucleotides, the CDR3 is TGTGCCAGTGGGGCCGACATGAACACTGAAGCTTTCTTT.

The J gene is TRBJ1-5, the V gene TRBV4-3; 7 nucleotides line up with TRBD1. The J segment lost 7 bases and the V segment lost 6 bases, leaving 12 bases of the junction unmatched. Germline lookup yields CDR1 LGHNA and CDR2 YSLEER. The CDR3 sequence is 15 residues long. The CDR3 protein is CASSLSLQGWQPQHF. In nucleotides, the CDR3 is TGCGCCAGCAGTCTTTCTCTACAGGGGTGGCAGCCCCAGCATTTT.

This chain connects TRBV2 to TRBJ1-1; D not certain. CDR3 size: 13 residues. Trimming left V 7 bases short and J 1 base short, with 10 bases between. Germline values: CDR1 SNHLY, CDR2 FYNNEI. DNA of the CDR3: TGTGCCAGCACGAGGGATAGGAACACTGAAGCTTTCTTT. It is translated as CASTRDRNTEAFF.

The chain couples TRBV11-3 to TRBJ2-2; TRBD1 agrees at 7 bases. The CDR3 contains 15 residues. The germline gives CDR1 SGHNT, CDR2 YENEEA. Losses at the gene ends were 4 bases for V and 5 bases for J; bases not matched to a gene: 7. The CDR3 DNA sequence: TGTGCCAGCAGCTCTCGGGACAGTCCTACCGGGGAGCTGTTTTTT. It specifies CASSSRDSPTGELFF.

This clone was detected only a few times. The J gene is TRBJ2-2, the V gene TRBV11-3; a possible D gene is TRBD1 (6 bases). CDR3 length: 14 residues. CDR1 is SGHNT and CDR2 is YENEEA in the germline V gene. The V and J ends lost 7 bases and 8 bases respectively, with 17 bases between them. CDR3 loop: CASTQGSVGGELFF. The CDR3 region has the DNA TGTGCCAGCACCCAGGGGTCAGTAGGAGGGGAGCTGTTTTTT.

The chain uses TRBV18 and TRBJ2-1, with D tentatively TRBD2 (5 bases). V was shortened by 7 bases and J by 8 bases, with 15 bases between the two germline ends. In germline, CDR1 is KGHSH, CDR2 LQKENI. The CDR3 runs 13 residues. CDR3 loop: CASLLGLGDEQFF. CDR3 DNA sequence: TGTGCCAGCTTACTAGGGTTGGGAGATGAGCAGTTCTTC.

The table lists this clone with a count of one. CDR3: CASAQILAGYNEQFF. The CDR3 coding sequence is TGTGCCAGTGCCCAAATCCTAGCGGGCTACAATGAGCAGTTCTTC. This chain joins TRBV19 and TRBJ2-1; 8 nucleotides match TRBD2. The CDR3 has 15 residues. Losses at the gene ends were 8 bases for V and 3 bases for J; bases not matched to a gene: 9. CDR1 and CDR2 (germline): LNHDA, SQIVND (reference sequence). Drawing the rest from reference TRBV19 and TRBJ2-1, the complete variable domain is DGGITQSPKYLFRKEGQNVTLSCEQNLNHDAMYWYRQDPGQGLRLIYYSQIVNDFQKGDIAEGYSVSREKKESFPLTVTSAQKNPTAFYLCASAQILAGYNEQFFGPGTRLTVL.

V is TRBV3-1 (or the pseudogene TRBV3-2) and J is TRBJ1-1, with 8 bases fitting TRBD1. Germline V CDR1 and CDR2: LGHDT, YNNKEL (reference sequence). J lost 5 bases, V lost 0 bases, and 14 bases had no gene match. The CDR3 has 18 residues. The CDR3 nucleotides read TGTGCCAGCAGCCAAGACGGGACAGGATTCTCTCGGAGGACTGAAGCTTTCTTT. Protein product: CASSQDGTGFSRRTEAFF.

Comments on this clone: This sample includes further DNA sequences coding for the same CDR3. The chain links TRBV27 to TRBJ2-1; no clear D. V was clipped by 2 bases and J by 4 bases, with 6 bases between them. The CDR3 is 13 residues long. Germline V gene data show CDR1 as MNHEY and CDR2 as SMNVEV (reference sequence). The chain's CDR3 is CASSLTRYNEQFF. For the CDR3, the DNA is TGTGCCAGCAGTTTAACTCGATACAATGAGCAGTTCTTC.